The clone carrying this TCR beta chain came up a few times. The antigen is unknown. The record originates from a study of cytomegalovirus exposure and HLA in healthy donors. This CDR3 contains 15 residues. V was clipped by 0 bases and J by 7 bases; unmatched bases: 4. Germline assignment: CDR1 MNHNS and CDR2 SASEGT. Whole-study findings and limits: Using the classifier, cytomegalovirus status was reportedly diagnosed with high specificity and sensitivity.

PCR employed 60 Vbeta and 13 Jbeta primers. The repertoire was sequenced with immunoSEQ multiplex PCR; TCRdb's copy has only in-frame clones and lacks some. The data hold around 150,000 clones, with 80% to 90% observed a single time. Sequencing was performed on PBMCs. The receptor's source is a woman aged 18-30 years in good health and CMV-seronegative. The rearrangement links TRBV6-1 to TRBJ2-4; 9 nucleotides agree with TRBD1. In DNA form, the CDR3 reads TGTGCCAGCAGTGAAGCGGGACAGGGTCGGAACATTCAGTACTTC. This encodes CASSEAGQGRNIQYF.